The 27 T cell receptor beta chains below all came from one sample that was sequenced in a study of blood T cell repertoires in COVID-19. Data came from immunoSEQ multiplex PCR; TCRdb stores just in-frame clones and leaves some out. Here the sample spans 360,000 or so clones, roughly 90% being singletons. Source material: PBMCs or T cells enriched from blood (not recorded which). The receptors come from a woman in her thirties who had recovered from COVID-19.

The rearrangement links TRBV18 to TRBJ1-5; 7 bases are a match to TRBD1. CDR3 length: 14 residues. With V trimmed by 2 bases and J by 6 bases, 4 bases remained unmatched. CDR1 KGHSH and CDR2 LQKENI come from the germline V gene. The CDR3 DNA is TGTGCCAGCTCACCAAACAGGGGCACTCAGCCCCAGCATTTT. Its protein product is CASSPNRGTQPQHF.

The CDR3 nucleotides read TGTGCCAGCTCAATCACCCCGGGATCCTCCTTCAATCAGCCCCAGCATTTT. It is translated as CASSITPGSSFNQPQHF. This chain joins TRBV18 and TRBJ1-5; no clear D. V lost 5 bases, J lost 3 bases, and 20 bases lay in between. Germline CDR1 reads KGHSH; CDR2 reads LQKENI. The length of the CDR3 is 17 residues.

Comment on this clone: Other DNA sequences in the same sample also yield this CDR3. The chain joins TRBV7-9 to TRBJ1-5, with a possible D match to TRBD1 (5 bases). Trimming shortened V by 1 base and J by 7 bases, and 8 bases separated the two germline ends. The CDR3 runs to 13 residues. The germline V gene encodes CDR1 SEHNR and CDR2 FQNEAQ (reference sequence). CDR3 sequence: CASSLVEGQPQHF. In nucleotides, the CDR3 is TGTGCCAGCAGCTTAGTGGAGGGGCAGCCCCAGCATTTT. The variable domain in full, completed from reference TRBV7-9 and TRBJ1-5, reads DTGVSQNPRHKITKRGQNVTFRCDPISEHNRLYWYRQTLGQGPEFLTYFQNEAQLEKSRLLSDRFSAERPKGSFSTLEIQRTEQGDSAMYLCASSLVEGQPQHFGDGTRLSIL.

The J gene is TRBJ1-2, the V gene TRBV5-1; a possible D gene is TRBD1 (6 bases). The germline V gene has CDR1 SGHRS and CDR2 YFSETQ. V shed 3 bases and J shed 6 bases, with 15 bases lying between them. CDR3 length: 14 residues. CDR3 loop: CASSWNPGQDGYTF. The CDR3 coding sequence is TGCGCCAGCAGCTGGAACCCGGGACAAGATGGCTACACCTTC. Combining the CDR3 with reference TRBV5-1 and TRBJ1-2 gives the whole variable domain KAGVTQTPRYLIKTRGQQVTLSCSPISGHRSVSWYQQTPGQGLQFLFEYFSETQRNKGNFPGRFSGRQFSNSRSEMNVSTLELGDSALYLCASSWNPGQDGYTFGSGTRLTVV.

The chain joins TRBV30 to TRBJ2-3; 13 bases line up with TRBD2. CDR1 GTSNPN and CDR2 SVGIG come from the germline V gene (reference sequence). The length of the CDR3 is 15 residues. V lost 2 bases to trimming and J lost 4 bases; unmatched junction nucleotides: 3. In DNA form, the CDR3 reads TGTGCCTGGAGTCCACTAGCGGGGGGGCCAGATACGCAGTATTTT. Protein sequence: CAWSPLAGGPDTQYF.

V usage is TRBV19 and J usage is TRBJ2-3; possibly TRBD2 for D (6 bases). Trimming pared 1 base from V and 4 bases from J, leaving 12 bases between. The CDR3 totals 15 residues. CDR1 is LNHDA, CDR2 SQIVND, per germline (reference sequence). The CDR3 DNA is TGTGCCAGTAGTATAGTCGCGGGGAGTCCAGATACGCAGTATTTT. It specifies CASSIVAGSPDTQYF.

J is TRBJ2-3 and V is TRBV28; D perhaps matches TRBD1 (6 bases). This CDR3 region has 14 residues. Germline lookup yields CDR1 MDHEN and CDR2 SYDVKM. The V and J ends lost 4 bases and 4 bases respectively, with 12 bases between them. The CDR3 reads CASSSSTGSDTQYF. Here the CDR3 DNA reads TGTGCCAGCAGTTCCTCGACAGGCTCAGATACGCAGTATTTT.

The gene calls are TRBV5-4 and TRBJ2-2; D is perhaps TRBD2 (5 bases). CDR3 size: 13 residues. The V gene's germline CDR1 is SGHNT and CDR2 YYREEE (reference sequence). V was cut by 2 bases and J by 7 bases, with 9 bases left in between. CDR3 amino acids: CASSFPRGGELFF. The DNA of the CDR3 is TGTGCCAGCAGCTTCCCTCGGGGCGGGGAGCTGTTTTTT.

This chain links TRBV15 with TRBJ2-7; the D is unclear. From germline, CDR1 is LNHNV and CDR2 YYDKDF (reference sequence). The CDR3 loop spans 12 amino acids. The germline V and J ends were trimmed by 5 bases and 4 bases, with 9 bases remaining between them. The CDR3 loop is CATSRVGYEQYF. The CDR3 bases are TGTGCCACCAGCCGGGTCGGGTACGAGCAGTACTTC. Based on the CDR3 plus reference TRBV15 and TRBJ2-7, the full variable domain is DAMVIQNPRYQVTQFGKPVTLSCSQTLNHNVMYWYQQKSSQAPKLLFHYYDKDFNNEADTPDNFQSRRPNTSFCFLDIRSPGLGDTAMYLCATSRVGYEQYFGPGTRLTVT.

The rearrangement joins TRBV28 to TRBJ1-4, with D hard to call. The CDR3 runs 16 residues. Trimming removed 6 bases at V and 0 bases at J, with 14 bases between. Germline CDR1 MDHEN, CDR2 SYDVKM. The CDR3 coding sequence is TGTGCCAGCAGATTAGGAGGCGGAGCAACTAATGAAAAACTGTTTTTT. Translation gives CASRLGGGATNEKLFF. The full variable domain, its missing parts supplied by reference TRBV28 and TRBJ1-4, is DVKVTQSSRYLVKRTGEKVFLECVQDMDHENMFWYRQDPGLGLRLIYFSYDVKMKEKGDIPEGYSVSREKKERFSLILESASTNQTSMYLCASRLGGGATNEKLFFGSGTQLSVL.

The chain employs TRBV7-2 and TRBJ2-1; 7 nucleotides line up with TRBD1. This CDR3 has 14 amino acids. Losses at the gene ends were 5 bases for V and 3 bases for J; bases not matched to a gene: 4. The germline V gene has CDR1 SGHTA and CDR2 FQGNSA. This CDR3 is CASSPWDSYNEQFF. CDR3 DNA: TGTGCCAGCAGCCCCTGGGACAGCTACAATGAGCAGTTCTTC.

The V call is TRBV24-1, the J call TRBJ2-5; 7 nucleotides align to TRBD1. The CDR3 has 15 residues. The germline CDR1 and CDR2 sequences are KGHDR and SFDVKD. V lost 1 base to trimming and J lost 5 bases; unmatched junction nucleotides: 6. CDR3 nucleotide sequence: TGTGCCACCAGTGATTTACAGGGGACGGGCGAGACCCAGTACTTC. It translates to CATSDLQGTGETQYF.

V gene TRBV5-6 combines with J gene TRBJ2-5; D gene ambiguous. V gave up 4 bases and J gave up 7 bases, with 11 bases separating them. CDR3 size: 12 residues. CDR1 and CDR2 from the germline V gene are SGHDT and YYEEEE. CDR3 sequence: CASSREVATQYF. CDR3 nucleotides: TGTGCCAGCAGCCGAGAGGTCGCGACCCAGTACTTC.

The V gene is TRBV19, the J gene TRBJ2-1, with TRBD1 as a possible D gene (6 bases). V lost 7 bases and J lost 4, with 14 bases in between. Germline CDR1 and CDR2: LNHDA and SQIVND (reference sequence). This CDR3 has 14 amino acids. This chain's CDR3 is CASTVTGTYNEQFF. The CDR3 DNA sequence: TGTGCCAGTACGGTGACAGGAACTTACAATGAGCAGTTCTTC.

The chain links TRBV6-5 to TRBJ2-7; D is possibly TRBD1 (6 bases). Trimming left V 0 bases short and J 5 bases short, with 17 bases between. The CDR3 totals 16 residues. Germline V CDR1 and CDR2: MNHEY, SVGAGI. CDR3 residues: CASSYSMSGRGHEQYF. The DNA for the CDR3 is TGTGCCAGCAGTTACTCGATGTCGGGCAGGGGCCACGAGCAGTACTTC.

The rearrangement uses TRBV7-9 and TRBJ1-2, with 9 bases fitting TRBD1. CDR1 and CDR2 (germline): SEHNR, FQNEAQ (reference sequence). With V trimmed by 2 bases and J by 5 bases, 6 bases remained unmatched. The CDR3 runs to 15 residues. The CDR3 nucleotides read TGTGCCAGCAGCTTACCTCCAGGACAGGGGTATGGCTACACCTTC. Its translation: CASSLPPGQGYGYTF.

CDR3 residues: CASSQEGKAGTNQPQHF. CDR3 nucleotide sequence: TGCGCCAGCAGCCAAGAGGGTAAGGCAGGAACAAATCAGCCCCAGCATTTT. V is TRBV4-1 and J is TRBJ1-5; unclear D gene. Germline CDR1 MGHRA, CDR2 YSYEKL. The CDR3 spans 17 residues. Trimming pared 0 bases from V and 4 bases from J, leaving 16 bases between.

The chain links TRBV6-2 or TRBV6-3 to TRBJ1-2, with 10 bases that match TRBD1. Germline assignment: CDR1 MNHEY and CDR2 SVGEGT. CDR3 length: 14 amino acids. V was clipped by 4 bases and J by 4 bases; unmatched bases: 3. The CDR3, as DNA: TGTGCCAGCAGTTCGGGACAGGGGTTCTATGGCTACACCTTC. Amino acid sequence: CASSSGQGFYGYTF.

The chain couples TRBV21-1 to TRBJ2-7; the D segment call TRBD1 is taken from the table without a DNA check. TRBV21-1 is deemed a pseudogene. The CDR3 contains 15 residues. The CDR3, as DNA: TGTGCCAGCAGCATAAATCGACAGCCATTCTACGAGCAGTACTTC. It translates to CASSINRQPFYEQYF.

This clone was seen once. The CDR3 coding sequence is TGTGCCAGCAGCGCCCCGGGAAACACCATATATTTT. It codes for CASSAPGNTIYF. The rearrangement joins TRBV9 to TRBJ1-3; no reliable D call. The CDR3 contains 12 residues. V was clipped by 3 bases and J by 4 bases, with 5 bases between them. Germline V gene data show CDR1 as SGDLS and CDR2 as YYNGEE.

The chain couples TRBV6-6 to TRBJ1-3, with D maybe TRBD1 (6 bases). V was clipped by 2 bases and J by 4 bases, with 12 bases between them. CDR1 MNHNY and CDR2 SVGAGI come from the germline V gene (reference sequence). The CDR3 totals 15 residues. In DNA, the CDR3 is TGTGCCAGCAGTTACCCAGGGGTATCGGGAAACACCATATATTTT. It specifies CASSYPGVSGNTIYF.

The genes are TRBV19 and TRBJ1-4, with D perhaps TRBD1 (6 bases). Germline V gene sequence: CDR1 LNHDA, CDR2 SQIVND (reference sequence). The CDR3 has 12 residues. V was pared by 10 bases and J by 8 bases, with 14 bases between. CDR3 loop: CATQQGGEKLFF. CDR3 in DNA: TGTGCCACCCAACAGGGAGGGGAAAAACTGTTTTTT.

This chain connects TRBV11-1 to TRBJ1-4; TRBD1 matches at 10 bases. From germline, CDR1 is SGHAT and CDR2 FQDESV (reference sequence). J lost 7 bases, V lost 4 bases, and 6 bases had no gene match. CDR3 length: 15 residues. The CDR3 bases are TGTGCCAGCAGCTCATCCCGGGACAGGGGTGAAAAACTGTTTTTT. This codes for CASSSSRDRGEKLFF.

This chain joins TRBV12-3 or TRBV12-4 and TRBJ2-2; D remains ambiguous. This CDR3 is 13 amino acids long. V was clipped by 5 bases and J by 0 bases, with 4 bases between them. CDR3 sequence: CASSPSNTGELFF. CDR3 in DNA: TGTGCCAGCAGTCCGTCGAACACCGGGGAGCTGTTTTTT.

V is TRBV11-1 and J is TRBJ1-1; D gene ambiguous. Per the germline V gene, CDR1 is SGHAT and CDR2 is FQDESV (reference sequence). The ends were cut back, 3 bases at V and 4 bases at J, with 9 bases in the middle. CDR3 length: 13 amino acids. This CDR3 is CASSFGLATEAFF. The CDR3 DNA follows: TGTGCCAGCAGCTTCGGGTTGGCCACTGAAGCTTTCTTT.

V usage is TRBV19 and J usage is TRBJ1-3, with 7 bases that match TRBD1. Germline values: CDR1 LNHDA, CDR2 SQIVND (reference sequence). The CDR3 runs 14 residues. Germline trimming cut 6 bases from V and 2 bases from J; bases unmatched to any gene: 4. The CDR3 here is CASRPGTAGNTIYF. The CDR3, as DNA: TGTGCCAGTAGACCCGGGACAGCTGGAAACACCATATATTTT.

The chain is built from TRBV19 and TRBJ1-3; D remains unclear. The CDR3 is 13 amino acids. The V end lost 5 bases, the J end lost 1 base, and 6 bases lay between the germline ends. Germline CDR1 is LNHDA and CDR2 is SQIVND (reference sequence). In DNA, the CDR3 is TGTGCCAGTAGTGAGTCATCTGGAAACACCATATATTTT. This translates into CASSESSGNTIYF.